The T cell receptor beta chain under discussion was sequenced for a study of cytomegalovirus exposure and HLA in healthy donors. Notes on the study in general: The study put 150 or so TCR beta chains on its list as cytomegalovirus-associated. Subsequent analysis of the 120 or so validation repertoires found a tendency for first-cohort TCR clusters to co-occur.

With respect to this clone: What it binds is not known.

Data came from immunoSEQ multiplex PCR; TCRdb stores just in-frame clones and leaves some out. The sample holds about 220,000 clones; approximately 87% are singletons and the top ten take about 2.8%. Germline lookup yields CDR1 MNHNS and CDR2 SASEGT. There are 14 residues in the CDR3. The V gene lost 6 bases and the J gene lost 12 bases, with 18 bases spanning the gap. Donors came from a validation cohort of over a hundred subjects, distinct from the first 666-subject cohort. The clonotype comes from a man aged 18 to 30 in good health and CMV-seronegative. The rearrangement links TRBV6-1 to TRBJ1-6, with D perhaps matching TRBD1 (5 bases). Sequenced input: PBMCs. CDR3 nucleotides: TGTGCCAGCAGGGAAACAGACTCGGGGGTACCCCTCCACTTT. Translation gives CASRETDSGVPLHF.